Presented here are 3 T cell receptor beta chains from one specimen sequenced in a study of early T cells in non-severe SARS-CoV-2 infection. Each CDR3 protein gets one entry after TCRdb re-called the 5' RACE reads with MiXCR. The sample has 70,000 to 95,000 distinct CDR3 sequences, around 15% seen once. The sample was whole blood. These receptors all stem from an adult who was a healthcare worker with PCR-confirmed SARS-CoV-2 infection or an uninfected control (not recorded which).

V usage is TRBV19 and J usage is TRBJ2-6, with D unclear. The germline V gene has CDR1 LNHDA and CDR2 SQIVND (reference sequence). V dropped 4 bases and J dropped 0 bases, with 13 bases sitting between them. The CDR3 is 17 residues long. DNA for the CDR3: TGTGCCAGTAGTAGCCCTCGACAAAACTCTGGGGCCAACGTCCTGACTTTC. As protein: CASSSPRQNSGANVLTF.

This clonotype was observed many times. This chain uses TRBV29-1 with TRBJ2-5, with D uncertain. Trimming cost V 3 bases and J 2 bases, with 4 bases left between them. This CDR3 contains 11 residues. Germline CDR1 SQVTM, CDR2 ANQGSEA. The CDR3 region has the DNA TGCAGCGTTGAGGAACAAGAGACCCAGTACTTC. Translated: CSVEEQETQYF.

This clonotype occurred many times. The chain couples TRBV29-1 to TRBJ2-3, with 7 bases identical to TRBD1. CDR1 and CDR2 from the germline V gene are SQVTM and ANQGSEA. V gave up 3 bases and J gave up 0 bases; unmatched junction bases: 3. This CDR3 comprises 14 residues. CDR3 protein: CSVDRDSSTDTQYF. CDR3 DNA: TGCAGCGTTGATAGGGACAGCAGCACAGATACGCAGTATTTT.